These 27 T cell receptor beta chains originate from one sample sequenced in a study of identical twins. TCRdb reanalysed the 5' RACE reads using MiXCR and keeps one entry per CDR3 protein. The sample records fewer than 500,000 distinct CDR3 sequences, roughly an eighth being singletons. Separately, the same data were catalogued under a study of yellow fever vaccine responses in identical twins.

Sequences were obtained from CD4+ T cells sorted from blood. These receptors came from a woman in her late teens or twenties in good health.

V usage is TRBV12-3 or TRBV12-4 and J usage is TRBJ2-3, with 12 bases fitting TRBD2. This CDR3 has 15 amino acids. Losses at the gene ends were 10 bases for V and 4 bases for J; bases not matched to a gene: 9. The CDR3 here is CATRTSGVGADTQYF. Written as DNA, the CDR3 is TGTGCCACAAGGACTAGCGGGGTAGGTGCAGATACGCAGTATTTT.

This clonotype was observed a few times. The genes are TRBV6-5 and TRBJ1-6; D ambiguous. Trimming stripped 0 bases from V and 9 bases from J, with 15 bases between. The CDR3 consists of 16 residues. Per germline, CDR1 MNHEY and CDR2 SVGAGI. The CDR3 here is CASSYSPRLEASPLHF. The CDR3 DNA sequence: TGTGCCAGCAGTTACTCCCCAAGGCTCGAGGCTTCACCCCTCCACTTT.

The V call is TRBV7-9, the J call TRBJ2-5; TRBD2 matches 13 bases. J lost 0 bases, V lost 5 bases, and 6 bases had no gene match. The CDR3 loop spans 17 amino acids. Per germline, CDR1 SEHNR and CDR2 FQNEAQ (reference sequence). This chain's CDR3 is CASSRLAGGGDQETQYF. CDR3 DNA sequence: TGTGCCAGCAGCAGACTAGCGGGAGGAGGAGACCAAGAGACCCAGTACTTC.

This clonotype appeared a few times. The rearrangement joins TRBV7-2 to TRBJ1-1; no clear D. With 1 base removed from V and 4 bases from J, the gap between germline ends came to 10 bases. Per germline, CDR1 SGHTA and CDR2 FQGNSA. There are 14 residues in the CDR3. The DNA for the CDR3 is TGTGCCAGCAGCTTAGTGTTTTCGGGCACTGAAGCTTTCTTT. Its protein is CASSLVFSGTEAFF.

This clonotype showed up just once. V is TRBV29-1 and J is TRBJ2-3; D not resolved. V lost 5 bases and J 2 bases, leaving 8 bases between the germline ends. This CDR3 contains 12 residues. CDR1 SQVTM and CDR2 ANQGSEA come from the germline V gene. The CDR3, as DNA: TGCAGCGTTTCGGTCTACACAGATACGCAGTATTTT. This encodes CSVSVYTDTQYF.

The chain carries TRBV5-1 and TRBJ2-3, with 11 bases fitting TRBD2. Germline CDR1 SGHRS, CDR2 YFSETQ. The CDR3 consists of 14 residues. J gave up 4 bases and V 9 bases, and 7 bases lay outside the gene matches. The CDR3 sequence: CATTSGSEADTQYF. DNA for the CDR3: TGCGCCACCACTAGCGGGAGTGAGGCAGATACGCAGTATTTT. Drawing the rest from reference TRBV5-1 and TRBJ2-3, the complete variable domain is KAGVTQTPRYLIKTRGQQVTLSCSPISGHRSVSWYQQTPGQGLQFLFEYFSETQRNKGNFPGRFSGRQFSNSRSEMNVSTLELGDSALYLCATTSGSEADTQYFGPGTRLTVL.

Ten or more counts support this clonotype. This chain uses TRBV4-3 with TRBJ1-3, with 9 bases lining up with TRBD1. This CDR3 spans 14 amino acids. Germline-derived CDR1 and CDR2 are LGHNA and YSLEER. V was clipped by 4 bases and J by 9 bases; unmatched bases: 7. As DNA, the CDR3 is TGCGCCAGCAGCCTAAGGACAGGGGCCGTCACCATATATTTT. It encodes CASSLRTGAVTIYF.

This clonotype came up many times. The chain links TRBV5-1 to TRBJ2-1; D could derive from TRBD1 or TRBD2 (5 bases each). The ends were cut back, 4 bases at V and 6 bases at J, with 23 bases in the middle. This CDR3 is built from 17 residues. The germline CDR1 and CDR2 sequences are SGHRS and YFSETQ. The CDR3 DNA reads TGCGCCAGCAGCCCCCAAACCGGGACGGGACGAACCAATGAGCAGTTCTTC. Protein: CASSPQTGTGRTNEQFF. The variable domain in full, with the rest retrieved from reference TRBV5-1 and TRBJ2-1, is KAGVTQTPRYLIKTRGQQVTLSCSPISGHRSVSWYQQTPGQGLQFLFEYFSETQRNKGNFPGRFSGRQFSNSRSEMNVSTLELGDSALYLCASSPQTGTGRTNEQFFGPGTRLTVL.

The rearrangement uses TRBV5-6 and TRBJ2-3; no clear D. Trimming took 1 base from V and 7 from J, leaving 13 bases between them. CDR1 is SGHDT and CDR2 is YYEEEE in the germline V gene. The length of the CDR3 is 14 residues. The DNA of the CDR3 is TGTGCCAGCAGCTTGAAATTAGCCGCGAATACGCAGTATTTT. It codes for CASSLKLAANTQYF.

The chain joins TRBV4-1 to TRBJ2-3; 7 bases fit TRBD1. CDR1 MGHRA and CDR2 YSYEKL come from the germline V gene. This CDR3 comprises 18 residues. V was clipped by 0 bases and J by 2 bases; unmatched bases: 11. CDR3 region: CASSQDGVGTATTDTQYF. CDR3 DNA: TGCGCCAGCAGCCAAGATGGGGTAGGGACAGCGACCACAGATACGCAGTATTTT.

This clonotype has ten or more counts. The chain joins TRBV12-3 or TRBV12-4 to TRBJ2-2; TRBD2 is a possible D gene (6 bases). The germline V and J ends were trimmed by 5 bases and 1 base, with 14 bases remaining between them. This CDR3 is 16 amino acids long. The CDR3 nucleotides are TGTGCCAGCAGTCCATCCGGGGGTTTGAACACCGGGGAGCTGTTTTTT. Amino acids: CASSPSGGLNTGELFF.

The V gene is TRBV7-9, the J gene TRBJ1-6; the D is unclear. The V end was cut by 1 base, the J end by 16 bases, with 17 bases between. The length of the CDR3 is 14 residues. The V gene's germline CDR1 is SEHNR and CDR2 FQNEAQ (reference sequence). CDR3 sequence reads: CASSLDLRDSLLHF. CDR3 DNA sequence: TGTGCCAGCAGCTTAGATCTTCGAGATTCACTTCTCCACTTT.

The V and J genes are TRBV7-2 and TRBJ2-1, with TRBD2 identical over 14 bases. V shed 4 bases and J 7 bases; nucleotides not matched to a gene: 6. CDR3 length equals 16 residues. Germline V lookup: CDR1 SGHTA, CDR2 FQGNSA. Written as DNA, the CDR3 is TGTGCCAGCAGCTCGGGACTAGCGGGAGCTGGGAATGAGCAGTTCTTC. Protein product: CASSSGLAGAGNEQFF.

This clonotype was seen more than once but under ten times. The chain couples TRBV2 to TRBJ2-1; TRBD1 or TRBD2 may be the D gene (5 bases each). Germline lookup yields CDR1 SNHLY and CDR2 FYNNEI. Trimming stripped 8 bases from V and 14 bases from J, with 19 bases between. The CDR3 is made up of 12 amino acids. The CDR3 loop reads CASGEGMAKEFF. DNA of the CDR3: TGTGCCAGCGGAGAGGGGATGGCTAAGGAGTTCTTC.

The rearrangement uses TRBV11-3 and TRBJ2-5, with a weak D call TRBD1 (6 bases). Germline V CDR1 and CDR2: SGHNT, YENEEA. This CDR3 is built from 16 residues. V gave up 5 bases and J gave up 4 bases, with 20 bases separating them. CDR3 sequence: CASSARTAGRVETQYF. The CDR3 bases are TGTGCCAGCAGCGCAAGGACAGCTGGGAGAGTAGAGACCCAGTACTTC.

This clonotype has at least ten counts. CDR3: CASSEGQGTEAFF. The CDR3 coding sequence is TGTGCCAGCAGTGAGGGTCAGGGCACTGAAGCTTTCTTT. The chain recombines TRBV6-4 with TRBJ1-1, with D tentatively TRBD1 (5 bases). The germline V gene encodes CDR1 MRHNA and CDR2 SNTAGT. V was cut by 3 bases and J by 4 bases, with 9 bases left in between. This CDR3 contains 13 residues.

The chain uses TRBV6-2 or TRBV6-3 and TRBJ2-7, with 13 bases aligning to TRBD2. The germline gives CDR1 MNHEY, CDR2 SVGEGT. The J segment lost 1 base and the V segment lost 4 bases, leaving 10 bases of the junction unmatched. This CDR3 spans 18 amino acids. CDR3 DNA: TGTGCCAGCAGTTCAGGGTCCAGGGGACTAGCGGGATCCTACGAGCAGTACTTC. Its protein is CASSSGSRGLAGSYEQYF.

This clonotype was recorded at least ten times. The CDR3 coding sequence is TGTGCCAGCAGTTTCAGTCGATACGAGCAGTACTTC. Residues: CASSFSRYEQYF. The J gene is TRBJ2-7, the V gene TRBV12-3 or TRBV12-4; D remains unclear. V lost 3 bases, J lost 4 bases, and 7 bases lay in between. The CDR3 contains 12 residues.

This CDR3 is CASIGGSPEQGGHYGYTF. CDR3 DNA: TGTGCCAGCATCGGGGGGTCCCCGGAACAGGGGGGACACTATGGCTACACCTTC. This chain links TRBV6-4 with TRBJ1-2, with TRBD1 matching 8 bases. The CDR3 has 18 residues. Germline V gene sequence: CDR1 MRHNA, CDR2 SNTAGT. With 7 bases clipped from V and 3 bases from J, the junction kept 19 bases outside the gene matches.

This clonotype turned up a few times. The chain uses TRBV29-1 and TRBJ2-1; a weak D match, TRBD2 (6 bases). The CDR3 extends over 15 amino acids. Germline V gene lookup returns CDR1 SQVTM and CDR2 ANQGSEA. Between the trimmed V and J ends, which lost 7 bases and 3 bases, there was a span of 19 bases. Here the CDR3 DNA reads TGCAGCGGTGCCCTGTTGCGGGGATACTACAATGAGCAGTTCTTC. This sequence encodes CSGALLRGYYNEQFF.

This clonotype has a handful of counts. The chain recombines TRBV18 with TRBJ1-4, with no clear D. The CDR3 is 14 amino acids. The V end was cut by 5 bases, the J end by 7 bases, with 14 bases between. Looked up from germline, CDR1 is KGHSH and CDR2 is LQKENI. The CDR3 DNA is TGTGCCAGCTCATTTGGTGGAGCGGGTGAAAAACTGTTTTTT. Translating gives CASSFGGAGEKLFF.

The chain combines TRBV11-2 with TRBJ2-1, with TRBD2 identical over 7 bases. The germline CDR1 and CDR2 sequences are SGHAT and FQNNGV. The junction had 17 bases not matched to a gene; V was cut back by 0 bases and J by 6 bases. The CDR3 covers 19 residues. In DNA, the CDR3 is TGTGCCAGCAGCTTAGACCCGTTCGGAGGACTAGTTCGGGGCAATGAGCAGTTCTTC. Translation gives CASSLDPFGGLVRGNEQFF.

This clonotype was seen more than once but under ten times. In DNA, the CDR3 is TGTGCCAGCAGAACCATCCGACGGGGTTCGTACGAGCAGTACTTC. It codes for CASRTIRRGSYEQYF. This chain joins TRBV2 and TRBJ2-7, with a tentative D call TRBD2 (5 bases). CDR3 size: 15 residues. Trimming pared 6 bases from V and 4 bases from J, leaving 19 bases between. Germline CDR1 reads SNHLY; CDR2 reads FYNNEI.

This clonotype was observed a handful of times. The V call is TRBV10-1, the J call TRBJ2-5; 7 bases line up with TRBD2. With V trimmed by 5 bases and J by 9 bases, 12 bases remained unmatched. Germline V gene lookup returns CDR1 WNHNN and CDR2 SYGVQD (reference sequence). This CDR3 spans 14 amino acids. The CDR3 sequence: CASSPPGIGRAQYF. CDR3 sequence (DNA): TGCGCCAGCAGTCCACCCGGGATTGGGAGGGCCCAGTACTTC.

The rearrangement links TRBV4-3 to TRBJ2-1; 11 bases align to TRBD2. Germline values: CDR1 LGHNA, CDR2 YSLEER. The junction had 7 bases not matched to a gene; V was cut back by 0 bases and J by 9 bases. The CDR3 sequence is 16 residues long. For the CDR3, the DNA is TGCGCCAGCAGCCAAGATACACTAGCGGGAGCCGCTGAGCAGTTCTTC. It is translated as CASSQDTLAGAAEQFF.

In this sample, this clonotype turned up a few times. The chain uses TRBV6-5 and TRBJ2-4; D possibly corresponds to TRBD2 (5 bases). Trimming removed 2 bases at V and 1 base at J, with 9 bases between. CDR1 and CDR2 (germline): MNHEY, SVGAGI. CDR3 length equals 15 residues. CDR3 DNA: TGTGCCAGCAGTTACGAGGGTTGGGCCAAAAACATTCAGTACTTC. Its translation is CASSYEGWAKNIQYF.

This clonotype was counted a few times. The rearrangement uses TRBV12-3 or TRBV12-4 and TRBJ2-1; D may correspond to TRBD1 or TRBD2 (6 bases each). The V and J ends lost 8 bases and 5 bases respectively, with 16 bases between them. The CDR3 covers 14 residues. As DNA, the CDR3 is TGTGCCAGCGGGAAGGGCGGGACAAACAATGAGCAGTTCTTC. Protein product: CASGKGGTNNEQFF.